These T cell receptor beta chains were read from a single sample in a study of cytomegalovirus exposure and HLA in healthy donors. Assay used: immunoSEQ multiplex PCR; TCRdb lists only in-frame clones, some missing. In the table there are about 52,000 clones, roughly 72% of which are singletons. Sequenced input: PBMCs. These receptor sequences come from a woman aged 50 to 60 in good health and CMV-seronegative. The CDR3 runs from the conserved cysteine through the conserved F or W. D genes are given only for firm matches. The listing skips clone size in some rows; elsewhere it reads once, few, many or a size class.

clone_size: few; v_call: TRBV6-1; j_call: TRBJ1-5; d_call: NA; cdr3_nt: TGTGCCAGCAGCAACAGGGCAACGGTCGATCAGCCCCAGCATTTT; cdr3_aa: CASSNRATVDQPQHF
clone_size: NA; v_call: TRBV10-1; j_call: TRBJ2-3; d_call: NA; cdr3_nt: TGCGCCAGCAGTGGAGGGGGTGAGGCAGATACGCAGTATTTT; cdr3_aa: CASSGGGEADTQYF
clone_size: NA; v_call: TRBV28; j_call: TRBJ1-1; d_call: NA; cdr3_nt: TGTGCCAGCAGTCCTGGACACGTAAGCAGGGACACTGAAGCTTTCTTT; cdr3_aa: CASSPGHVSRDTEAFF
clone_size: NA; v_call: TRBV5-1; j_call: TRBJ2-7; d_call: TRBD2; cdr3_nt: TGCGCCAGCAGAATAGCGGGGTCCTCCTACGAGCAGTACTTC; cdr3_aa: CASRIAGSSYEQYF
clone_size: few; v_call: TRBV5-1; j_call: TRBJ1-1; d_call: NA; cdr3_nt: TGCGCCAGCAGCAGGAGGGAGGATGGGGAAGCTTTCTTT; cdr3_aa: CASSRREDGEAFF
clone_size: NA; v_call: TRBV7-3; j_call: TRBJ2-3; d_call: TRBD2; cdr3_nt: TGTGCCAGCAGCCTCTCGGCTAGCGGGAATACAGATACGCAGTATTTT; cdr3_aa: CASSLSASGNTDTQYF
clone_size: NA; v_call: TRBV10-1; j_call: TRBJ2-7; d_call: NA; cdr3_nt: TGCGCCAGCAGTCGGAGCGGCGATTACGAGCAGTACTTC; cdr3_aa: CASSRSGDYEQYF
clone_size: few; v_call: TRBV5-4; j_call: TRBJ2-2; d_call: NA; cdr3_nt: TGTGCCAGCAGCTTGCTACAGGGGAACACCGGGGAGCTGTTTTTT; cdr3_aa: CASSLLQGNTGELFF
clone_size: NA; v_call: TRBV7-9; j_call: TRBJ2-5; d_call: TRBD1; cdr3_nt: TGTGCCAGCAGCTCCGGGACAGGAGGCGAGACCCAGTACTTC; cdr3_aa: CASSSGTGGETQYF
clone_size: NA; v_call: TRBV5-1; j_call: TRBJ1-2; d_call: NA; cdr3_nt: TGCGCCAACCTTACCGGAGCCGGGACACCTACTTCTAACTATGGCTACACCTTC; cdr3_aa: CANLTGAGTPTSNYGYTF
clone_size: NA; v_call: TRBV4-3; j_call: TRBJ2-3; d_call: TRBD2; cdr3_nt: TGCGCCAGCAGCCAAGAGGGGTGGACTAGCGGAATGGGGGATACGCAGTATTTT; cdr3_aa: CASSQEGWTSGMGDTQYF
clone_size: NA; v_call: TRBV6-1; j_call: TRBJ2-2; d_call: NA; cdr3_nt: TGTGCCAGCAGTGTTAAATTAGGGGCCGGGGAGCTGTTTTTT; cdr3_aa: CASSVKLGAGELFF
clone_size: NA; v_call: TRBV4-2; j_call: TRBJ2-7; d_call: NA; cdr3_nt: TGTGCCAGCAGCCAACCGTCCTACGAGCAGTACTTC; cdr3_aa: CASSQPSYEQYF
clone_size: NA; v_call: TRBV2; j_call: TRBJ2-5; d_call: NA; cdr3_nt: TGTGCCAGCAGTGAAGGCCTCACCGGGACCCAGTACTTC; cdr3_aa: CASSEGLTGTQYF
clone_size: NA; v_call: TRBV15; j_call: TRBJ2-3; d_call: TRBD2; cdr3_nt: TGTGCCACCAGCCCAGGTGGCACTAGCGGATTCACGGATACGCAGTATTTT; cdr3_aa: CATSPGGTSGFTDTQYF
clone_size: NA; v_call: TRBV2; j_call: TRBJ2-1; d_call: TRBD2; cdr3_nt: TGTGCCAGCAGTGAGGGGACTACTTCTTACAATGAGCAGTTCTTC; cdr3_aa: CASSEGTTSYNEQFF
clone_size: few; v_call: TRBV7-2; j_call: TRBJ1-3; d_call: NA; cdr3_nt: TGTGCCAGCAGCCCCTCCTCTGGAAACACCATATATTTT; cdr3_aa: CASSPSSGNTIYF
clone_size: NA; v_call: TRBV2; j_call: TRBJ1-2; d_call: NA; cdr3_nt: TGTGCCAGCAGTGAAATGGGGGGGACGGGGTATGGCTACACCTTC; cdr3_aa: CASSEMGGTGYGYTF
clone_size: few; v_call: TRBV28; j_call: TRBJ2-5; d_call: NA; cdr3_nt: TGTGCCACCAACGAGAGGGAGACCCAGTACTTC; cdr3_aa: CATNERETQYF
clone_size: NA; v_call: TRBV7-2; j_call: TRBJ1-2; d_call: NA; cdr3_nt: TGTGCCAGCAGCTTACTACCATCAGGCGGGACTTCTAACTATGGCTACACCTTC; cdr3_aa: CASSLLPSGGTSNYGYTF
clone_size: NA; v_call: TRBV5-1; j_call: TRBJ2-3; d_call: NA; cdr3_nt: TGCGCCAGCAGACGGGAGACGGATACGCAGTATTTT; cdr3_aa: CASRRETDTQYF
clone_size: NA; v_call: TRBV6-1; j_call: TRBJ1-2; d_call: NA; cdr3_nt: TGTGCCAGCAGTGAGAGGGATGCTCGGGGCTACACCTTC; cdr3_aa: CASSERDARGYTF
clone_size: NA; v_call: TRBV30; j_call: TRBJ2-1; d_call: TRBD2; cdr3_nt: TGTGCCTGGACTAGCGGGGGAACAAATGAGCAGTTCTTC; cdr3_aa: CAWTSGGTNEQFF
clone_size: NA; v_call: TRBV10-3; j_call: TRBJ2-1; d_call: TRBD2; cdr3_nt: TGTGCCATCGGCGGGGGGAGCTCCTACAATGAGCAGTTCTTC; cdr3_aa: CAIGGGSSYNEQFF
clone_size: NA; v_call: TRBV5-1; j_call: TRBJ1-1; d_call: NA; cdr3_nt: TGCGCCAGCAGCTTGGGATACAGCCAAACAGGGGAAGCTTTCTTT; cdr3_aa: CASSLGYSQTGEAFF
clone_size: NA; v_call: TRBV6-5; j_call: TRBJ2-3; d_call: NA; cdr3_nt: TGTGCCAGCGGGCTACAGCAGAAAACAGATACGCAGTATTTT; cdr3_aa: CASGLQQKTDTQYF
clone_size: NA; v_call: TRBV6-6; j_call: TRBJ1-6; d_call: TRBD1; cdr3_nt: TGTGCCAGCAGTAGACAGGGGGGATCACCCCTCCACTTT; cdr3_aa: CASSRQGGSPLHF
clone_size: few; v_call: TRBV6-5; j_call: TRBJ1-2; d_call: NA; cdr3_nt: TGTGCCAGCAGAGGGGACATAGCCCCCTATGGCTACACCTTC; cdr3_aa: CASRGDIAPYGYTF
clone_size: NA; v_call: TRBV5-6; j_call: TRBJ1-1; d_call: NA; cdr3_nt: TGTGCCAGCAGCTTGGTTCCCGGACAAGGAGCTTTCTTT; cdr3_aa: CASSLVPGQGAFF
clone_size: NA; v_call: TRBV28; j_call: TRBJ2-4; d_call: NA; cdr3_nt: TGTGCCAGCACCCAACGAACGGGAAACATTCAGTACTTC; cdr3_aa: CASTQRTGNIQYF
clone_size: NA; v_call: TRBV7-8; j_call: TRBJ1-4; d_call: TRBD1; cdr3_nt: TGTGCCAGCAGCCAAGCCGGGACAGGCGGTGAAAAACTGTTTTTT; cdr3_aa: CASSQAGTGGEKLFF
clone_size: NA; v_call: TRBV6-5; j_call: TRBJ1-2; d_call: TRBD1; cdr3_nt: TGTGCCAGCAGTTCCCTGGACAGGGCTGGTGGCTACACCTTC; cdr3_aa: CASSSLDRAGGYTF
clone_size: NA; v_call: TRBV6-4; j_call: TRBJ1-6; d_call: NA; cdr3_nt: TGTGCCAGCAGTGAAGAAAGCGTCCCGTATTCACCCCTCCACTTT; cdr3_aa: CASSEESVPYSPLHF
clone_size: NA; v_call: TRBV2; j_call: TRBJ2-7; d_call: TRBD1; cdr3_nt: TGTGCCAGCAGTGAGGACAGGTTCGAGCAGTACTTC; cdr3_aa: CASSEDRFEQYF
clone_size: NA; v_call: TRBV15; j_call: TRBJ1-2; d_call: NA; cdr3_nt: TGTGCCACCAGCAGAGTGGGGGACTCTGGCTACACCTTC; cdr3_aa: CATSRVGDSGYTF
clone_size: NA; v_call: TRBV7-8; j_call: TRBJ2-5; d_call: NA; cdr3_nt: TGTGCCAGCAGCTTGGGCGTCGCTAGCGCACGTCTCCAAGAGACCCAGTACTTC; cdr3_aa: CASSLGVASARLQETQYF
clone_size: few; v_call: TRBV4-2; j_call: TRBJ2-7; d_call: NA; cdr3_nt: TGTGCCAGCAGCCAAAGCAACCAAAAACCCTACGAGCAGTACTTC; cdr3_aa: CASSQSNQKPYEQYF
clone_size: NA; v_call: TRBV18; j_call: TRBJ1-1; d_call: NA; cdr3_nt: TGTGCCAGTTCCACGGGGGTCCCCATGAACACTGAAGCTTTCTTT; cdr3_aa: CASSTGVPMNTEAFF
clone_size: NA; v_call: TRBV7-2; j_call: TRBJ1-3; d_call: NA; cdr3_nt: TGTGCCAGCAGCTTAGGAACGGGGGGGACCGGGGGGGGAAACACCATATATTTT; cdr3_aa: CASSLGTGGTGGGNTIYF
clone_size: NA; v_call: TRBV2; j_call: TRBJ2-5; d_call: NA; cdr3_nt: TGTGCCAGCAGATCGGTACTAGGAACTCAAGAGACCCAGTACTTC; cdr3_aa: CASRSVLGTQETQYF
clone_size: NA; v_call: TRBV7-6; j_call: TRBJ2-3; d_call: NA; cdr3_nt: TGTGCCAGCAGCTTAGGTTTCCGGGGAAGCACAGATACGCAGTATTTT; cdr3_aa: CASSLGFRGSTDTQYF
clone_size: NA; v_call: TRBV4-3; j_call: TRBJ1-2; d_call: NA; cdr3_nt: TGCGCCAGCAGCCAATCGATCGGGGACTATGGCTACACCTTC; cdr3_aa: CASSQSIGDYGYTF
clone_size: NA; v_call: TRBV6-6; j_call: TRBJ1-5; d_call: NA; cdr3_nt: TGTGCCAGCAGTTACTATCGGGATAGCAATCAGCCCCAGCATTTT; cdr3_aa: CASSYYRDSNQPQHF
clone_size: few; v_call: TRBV2; j_call: TRBJ2-1; d_call: NA; cdr3_nt: TGTGCCAGCAGTGAAATCGGGAATGAGCAGTTCTTC; cdr3_aa: CASSEIGNEQFF
clone_size: NA; v_call: TRBV4-3; j_call: TRBJ2-3; d_call: TRBD2; cdr3_nt: TGCGCCAGCAGCCAAGATACGGGGGGGCTCGCTACGCAGTATTTT; cdr3_aa: CASSQDTGGLATQYF
clone_size: NA; v_call: TRBV18; j_call: TRBJ2-3; d_call: NA; cdr3_nt: TGTGCCAGCTCCCACGGGACACCAGATACGCAGTATTTT; cdr3_aa: CASSHGTPDTQYF
clone_size: NA; v_call: TRBV28; j_call: TRBJ1-4; d_call: TRBD1; cdr3_nt: TGTGCCAGCAGTCTAACAGGGGAGAGTGAAAAACTGTTTTTT; cdr3_aa: CASSLTGESEKLFF
clone_size: few; v_call: TRBV5-1; j_call: TRBJ2-7; d_call: NA; cdr3_nt: TGCGCCAGCAGCTCGGGACAACAAGACCCCTACGAGCAGTACTTC; cdr3_aa: CASSSGQQDPYEQYF
clone_size: NA; v_call: TRBV7-9; j_call: TRBJ1-4; d_call: NA; cdr3_nt: TGTTCCAGCAGCTTACGGGCTAATGAAAAACTGTTTTTT; cdr3_aa: CSSSLRANEKLFF
clone_size: NA; v_call: TRBV5-1; j_call: TRBJ2-3; d_call: TRBD1; cdr3_nt: TGCGCCAGCAGCTCGGGGACAGGGTCATCAACAGATACGCAGTATTTT; cdr3_aa: CASSSGTGSSTDTQYF
clone_size: NA; v_call: TRBV28; j_call: TRBJ1-4; d_call: NA; cdr3_nt: TGTGCCAGCATTGGTGGGGGCTCGATAACTAATGAAAAACTGTTTTTT; cdr3_aa: CASIGGGSITNEKLFF
clone_size: few; v_call: TRBV28; j_call: TRBJ2-5; d_call: TRBD1; cdr3_nt: TGTGCCAGCAGCCAAGCCGGACAGGGAGAAGAGACCCAGTACTTC; cdr3_aa: CASSQAGQGEETQYF
clone_size: NA; v_call: TRBV28; j_call: TRBJ2-7; d_call: TRBD2; cdr3_nt: TGTGCCAGCAGTACTAGCGGGAGTTTCCACGAGCAGTACTTC; cdr3_aa: CASSTSGSFHEQYF
clone_size: few; v_call: TRBV11-2; j_call: TRBJ1-1; d_call: NA; cdr3_nt: TGTGCCAGCAGCTCCGCGGGGGGGAGGGACACTGAAGCTTTCTTT; cdr3_aa: CASSSAGGRDTEAFF